These 29 T cell receptor beta chains were all obtained from the same sample, sequenced in a study of tumor-infiltrating lymphocytes in primary liver carcinoma. Starting material of 500 ng total RNA yielded TCR beta cDNA via a constant-region primer. Researchers made the TCR beta libraries by running three nested multiplex PCR rounds with slightly modified ARM-PCR. The first two PCR rounds, around 10 cycles each, used TRBV1-TRBV30 forward primers and a C-beta reverse primer. MiXCR, run by TCRdb on the multiplex PCR reads, gives a single entry per CDR3 protein. The data hold about 310,000 distinct CDR3 sequences, with approximately 54% observed a single time. Germline DNA was extracted too, while blood RNA derived from unsorted whole blood. The sample was peripheral blood. Receptors were obtained from a woman in her twenties or thirties with primary liver carcinoma and hepatitis B virus infection.

This chain connects TRBV28 to TRBJ2-7; no definite D call. The CDR3 extends over 12 amino acids. Trimming shortened V by 6 bases and J by 3 bases, and 9 bases separated the two germline ends. The germline V gene has CDR1 MDHEN and CDR2 SYDVKM. The CDR3 region is CASRTSYYEQYF. CDR3 in DNA: TGTGCCAGCAGAACCTCTTACTACGAGCAGTACTTC.

Note on this clonotype: This is likely a read error, given that the CDR3 carries no conserved phenylalanine or tryptophan at its end. The V and J genes are TRBV6-2 or TRBV6-3 and TRBJ2-2, with unresolved D. V was cut by 8 bases and J by 7 bases, with 23 bases left in between. CDR1 and CDR2 (germline): MNHEY, SVGEGT. The CDR3 is made up of 16 amino acids. In DNA form, the CDR3 reads TGTGCCAGCGCCCCGAGGAGCTTATATGATCACGGGGAGCTGTTTTGT. Amino acid sequence: CASAPRSLYDHGELFC.

This chain uses TRBV30 with TRBJ2-3, with D unclear. Germline V gives CDR1 GTSNPN, CDR2 SVGIG (reference sequence). This CDR3 is 12 amino acids long. V was shortened by 2 bases and J by 3 bases, with 6 bases between the two germline ends. The CDR3 DNA reads as TGTGCCTGGAGTCCCCTGACAGATACGCAGTATTTT. Protein sequence: CAWSPLTDTQYF.

Worth noting for this clonotype: A clone one base away is much larger, so this may be a read error. Likely a read error: the CDR3 ends without its conserved phenylalanine or tryptophan. The rearrangement links TRBV29-1 to TRBJ2-1; TRBD1 or TRBD2 may be the D gene (6 bases each). Trimming took 6 bases from V and 6 from J, leaving 9 bases between them. Germline V CDR1 and CDR2: SQVTM, ANQGSEA. CDR3 length: 11 residues. The CDR3 nucleotides read TGCAGCGTCGGAGGGGGCAATGAGCAGTTCTTA. Its translation is CSVGGGNEQFL.

Regarding this clonotype: A read error may account for a junction end that differs from germline. The chain joins TRBV14 to TRBJ1-4, with a tentative D call TRBD1 (6 bases). The length of the CDR3 is 15 residues. Germline CDR1 reads SGHDN; CDR2 reads FVKESK. In DNA, the CDR3 is TGTGCCAACAGCCAAGTTGGGGGGCGCCAGGAAAAACTGTTTTTT. This gives the protein CANSQVGGRQEKLFF.

This chain links TRBV11-2 with TRBJ2-2; 7 nucleotides agree with TRBD1. Losses at the gene ends were 10 bases for V and 5 bases for J; bases not matched to a gene: 13. The germline V gene has CDR1 SGHAT and CDR2 FQNNGV. This CDR3 has 15 amino acids. The CDR3: CAIRVRGQNTGELFF. Here the CDR3 DNA reads TGTGCCATCAGGGTTAGGGGACAGAATACCGGGGAGCTGTTTTTT.

In the case of this clonotype: Compared with germline, one end of the junction differs, possibly owing to a read error. The chain recombines TRBV11-2 with TRBJ2-7; D is possibly TRBD2 (6 bases). CDR1 is SGHAT and CDR2 is FQNNGV in the germline V gene. CDR3 length: 12 amino acids. The CDR3 protein is CASSSTDYERYF. CDR3 coding DNA: TGTGCCAGCAGTTCGACGGACTACGAGCGGTACTTC.

A word on this clonotype: A much larger clone lies a single base off, so this may be a read error. The chain couples TRBV12-3 or TRBV12-4 to TRBJ2-1; D possibly uses TRBD1 or TRBD2 (5 bases each). Between the trimmed V and J ends, which lost 10 bases and 6 bases, there was a span of 22 bases. This CDR3 contains 15 residues. The CDR3 reads CANTTIRDPVNEQFF. The CDR3 DNA follows: TGTGCCAACACCACGATCCGGGACCCAGTCAATGAGCAGTTCTTC.

Concerning this clonotype: A read error may explain this, as a much larger clone is one base away. This chain joins TRBV6-1 and TRBJ2-7, with D possibly called TRBD1 or TRBD2 (6 bases each). Germline CDR1 and CDR2: MNHNS and SASEGT. The V end was cut by 0 bases, the J end by 0 bases, with 12 bases between. This CDR3 contains 16 residues. CDR3 sequence (DNA): TGTGCCAGCAGTGAAGCCATAGGGGGGAGCTCCTACGAGCAGTACTTC. It yields the protein CASSEAIGGSSYEQYF.

The CDR3 DNA reads as TGTGCCAGCAGCAGCGGCCCCGCTGGTGCTGAGCAGTTCTTC. Its protein product is CASSSGPAGAEQFF. V usage is TRBV9 and J usage is TRBJ2-1, with a possible D match to TRBD2 (5 bases). Looked up from germline, CDR1 is SGDLS and CDR2 is YYNGEE. The CDR3 contains 14 residues. V was clipped by 4 bases and J by 9 bases, with 17 bases between them. Drawing the rest from reference TRBV9 and TRBJ2-1, the complete variable domain is DSGVTQTPKHLITATGQRVTLRCSPRSGDLSVYWYQQSLDQGLQFLIQYYNGEERAKGNILERFSAQQFPDLHSELNLSSLELGDSALYFCASSSGPAGAEQFFGPGTRLTVL.

Concerning this clonotype itself: This may come from a read error, since a much larger clone is one base off. The chain couples TRBV6-5 to TRBJ1-5; 8 positions match TRBD1. V shed 6 bases, J shed 3 bases, and the junction held 7 bases outside the gene matches. The CDR3 spans 15 residues. Germline loops: CDR1 MNHEY, CDR2 SVGAGI. CDR3 region: CASRLTGGANQPQHF. The DNA of the CDR3 is TGTGCCAGCAGACTAACAGGGGGTGCCAATCAGCCCCAGCATTTT.

A single count supports this clonotype. A read error may produce the germline difference seen at one junction end. This rearrangement joins TRBV5-6 to TRBJ2-7; perhaps TRBD2 as D (5 bases). Germline CDR1 reads SGHDT; CDR2 reads YYEEEE. The CDR3 is made up of 15 amino acids. CDR3 DNA: TGTGCCAACAGCGAGAGGGTCCTCCGGGTGTACGAGCCGTACTTC. It is translated as CANSERVLRVYEPYF.

The chain combines TRBV11-2 with TRBJ1-4, with a possible D match to TRBD1 (5 bases). The CDR3 runs 15 residues. The germline CDR1 and CDR2 sequences are SGHAT and FQNNGV. V was shortened by 5 bases and J by 8 bases, with 18 bases between the two germline ends. CDR3 loop: CASSGPGRANEKLFF. CDR3 coding DNA: TGTGCCAGCAGCGGGCCGGGACGGGCAAACGAAAAACTGTTTTTT.

In its sample, this clonotype was seen a few times. The J gene is TRBJ2-2, the V gene TRBV12-3 or TRBV12-4; 9 nucleotides line up with TRBD2. The CDR3 totals 15 residues. The V gene end was trimmed by 6 bases and the J gene end by 6 bases; junction bases not matched to a gene: 8. The CDR3 loop is CASRSGLAFPGELFF. CDR3 bases: TGTGCCAGCAGATCAGGACTAGCGTTTCCCGGGGAGCTGTTTTTT.

At least ten counts were recorded for this clonotype. The gene calls are TRBV4-1 and TRBJ2-1; 9 bases agree with TRBD1. Germline V gene data show CDR1 as MGHRA and CDR2 as YSYEKL. V lost 0 bases to trimming and J lost 3 bases; unmatched junction nucleotides: 6. The CDR3 loop spans 17 amino acids. CDR3 bases: TGCGCCAGCAGCCAAGAACCGGGACAGGGTGGCTACAATGAGCAGTTCTTC. The encoded protein is CASSQEPGQGGYNEQFF.

As for this clonotype: One end of the junction does not line up with germline, which may come from a read error. The chain links TRBV10-2 to TRBJ2-2, with D tentatively TRBD2 (5 bases). The CDR3 covers 12 residues. Germline V gene lookup returns CDR1 WSHSY and CDR2 SAAADI. The CDR3 nucleotides read TGCGTCAGCAGTGTGGAAGTCGGGGAGTTGTTTTTT. Its protein is CVSSVEVGELFF.

There are many counts of this clonotype. CDR3 nucleotide sequence: TGCGCCAGCAGTGAGTCGAAGCTCTTGTCAGAGACCCAGTACTTC. It specifies CASSESKLLSETQYF. The chain uses TRBV10-2 and TRBJ2-5; D remains ambiguous. Deletions cut 0 bases from V and 4 bases from J, with 12 bases between. The germline gives CDR1 WSHSY, CDR2 SAAADI. CDR3 length: 15 amino acids.

This clonotype was counted at least ten times. This chain links TRBV6-5 with TRBJ2-7, with 11 bases fitting TRBD1. The J segment lost 5 bases and the V segment lost 5 bases, leaving 5 bases of the junction unmatched. Germline V gene sequence: CDR1 MNHEY, CDR2 SVGAGI. The CDR3 loop spans 14 amino acids. For the CDR3, the DNA is TGTGCCAGCAGTCAGCGGACAGGGGGCGACGAGCAGTACTTC. It codes for CASSQRTGGDEQYF.

Remarks on this clonotype: A much larger clone differs by one base, so this may be a read error. V usage is TRBV12-3 or TRBV12-4 and J usage is TRBJ2-1; no firm D call. This CDR3 contains 13 residues. The CDR3 DNA reads as TGTGCCAACAGTTTTGCCGGTTACAATGAGCAGTTCTTC. It yields the protein CANSFAGYNEQFF.

To note about this clonotype: Sequence at one end of the junction differs from germline and may be a read error. This sequence joins TRBV5-4 and TRBJ1-1, with D perhaps TRBD1 (5 bases). The CDR3 totals 13 residues. Germline CDR1 reads SGHNT; CDR2 reads YYREEE (reference sequence). CDR3 loop: CAGSLAGSTEAFF. DNA for the CDR3: TGTGCCGGCAGCTTGGCAGGGTCCACTGAAGCTTTCTTT. Full variable domain (outside the CDR3, taken from reference TRBV5-4 and TRBJ1-1): ETGVTQSPTHLIKTRGQQVTLRCSSQSGHNTVSWYQQALGQGPQFIFQYYREEENGRGNFPPRFSGLQFPNYSSELNVNALELDDSALYLCAGSLAGSTEAFFGQGTRLTVV.

This clonotype was observed at least ten times. The V and J genes are TRBV11-1 and TRBJ2-7; D may be TRBD1 (6 bases). The CDR3 length is 15 residues. Looked up from germline, CDR1 is SGHAT and CDR2 is FQDESV (reference sequence). The V end lost 5 bases, the J end lost 1 base, and 15 bases lay between the germline ends. For the CDR3, the DNA is TGTGCCAGCAGCCGAGAACCGGACAGATCCTACGAGCAGTACTTC. It translates to CASSREPDRSYEQYF.

The V gene is TRBV12-5, the J gene TRBJ2-2; a weak D match, TRBD2 (6 bases). Germline CDR1 is LGHNT and CDR2 is FRNRAP. V gave up 5 bases and J gave up 4 bases, with 14 bases separating them. This CDR3 region has 15 residues. CDR3 sequence: CASGNTGAGTGELFF. The CDR3, as DNA: TGTGCTAGTGGTAATACGGGAGCTGGCACCGGGGAGCTGTTTTTT.

CDR3 DNA sequence: TGTGCCTTAAACTTGGGCAGGGCGGACTATGGCTACACCTTC. The encoded protein is CALNLGRADYGYTF. The chain couples TRBV6-1 to TRBJ1-2; tentatively, D is TRBD1 (5 bases). CDR1 MNHNS and CDR2 SASEGT come from the germline V gene. The V gene lost 11 bases and the J gene lost 3 bases, with 19 bases spanning the gap. The CDR3 runs 14 residues.

The gene calls are TRBV7-9 and TRBJ2-3; D unclear. Germline CDR1 reads SEHNR; CDR2 reads FQNEAQ (reference sequence). The CDR3 loop spans 12 amino acids. The germline V and J ends were trimmed by 3 bases and 6 bases, with 7 bases remaining between them. This CDR3 is CASSFREDTQYF. The CDR3, as DNA: TGTGCCAGCAGCTTTCGTGAGGATACGCAGTATTTT.

This clonotype is a singleton in its sample. The junction shows a germline mismatch at one end, possibly a read error. V usage is TRBV4-3 and J usage is TRBJ2-7; D remains unclear. Germline V gene sequence: CDR1 LGHNA, CDR2 YSLEER. The CDR3 covers 13 residues. In nucleotides, the CDR3 is TGCGCCAGCAGCCAAGATGTCTTTTACGGGCAGTACTTC. This gives the protein CASSQDVFYGQYF.

The genes are TRBV5-1 and TRBJ2-1; TRBD2 matches at 9 bases. CDR3 size: 13 residues. Germline V CDR1 and CDR2: SGHRS, YFSETQ. V shed 6 bases, J shed 9 bases, and the junction held 7 bases outside the gene matches. The CDR3 DNA follows: TGCGCCAGCATAGTCGGGCGGGAGGGTGAGCAGTTCTTC. Amino acids: CASIVGREGEQFF.

The rearrangement links TRBV12-3 or TRBV12-4 to TRBJ2-3, with D uncertain. The length of the CDR3 is 18 residues. The V and J ends lost 3 bases and 2 bases respectively, with 21 bases between them. The CDR3: CASSFGLFGKWNTDTQYF. For the CDR3, the DNA is TGTGCCAGCAGTTTTGGGCTTTTTGGGAAGTGGAACACAGATACGCAGTATTTT.

This clonotype was counted only a few times. V gene TRBV6-2 or TRBV6-3 combines with J gene TRBJ2-1; perhaps TRBD1 as D (6 bases). Germline CDR1 and CDR2: MNHEY and SVGEGT. This CDR3 is built from 18 residues. Trimming cost V 4 bases and J 1 base, with 20 bases left between them. The CDR3 loop reads CASSFGGLAMGSYNEQFF. DNA of the CDR3: TGTGCCAGCAGTTTTGGGGGCCTAGCAATGGGGTCCTACAATGAGCAGTTCTTC.

Concerning this clonotype: The CDR3 does not close with the conserved phenylalanine or tryptophan, likely indicating a read error. The chain combines TRBV27 with TRBJ2-2; tentatively, D is TRBD2 (6 bases). The CDR3 totals 17 residues. The V gene lost 3 bases and the J gene lost 6 bases, with 20 bases spanning the gap. Germline V lookup: CDR1 MNHEY, CDR2 SMNVEV (reference sequence). The CDR3 reads CASSFYLGSGRSGELFL. CDR3 nucleotides: TGTGCCAGCAGTTTTTATTTGGGTAGCGGTCGATCCGGGGAGCTGTTTTTA.